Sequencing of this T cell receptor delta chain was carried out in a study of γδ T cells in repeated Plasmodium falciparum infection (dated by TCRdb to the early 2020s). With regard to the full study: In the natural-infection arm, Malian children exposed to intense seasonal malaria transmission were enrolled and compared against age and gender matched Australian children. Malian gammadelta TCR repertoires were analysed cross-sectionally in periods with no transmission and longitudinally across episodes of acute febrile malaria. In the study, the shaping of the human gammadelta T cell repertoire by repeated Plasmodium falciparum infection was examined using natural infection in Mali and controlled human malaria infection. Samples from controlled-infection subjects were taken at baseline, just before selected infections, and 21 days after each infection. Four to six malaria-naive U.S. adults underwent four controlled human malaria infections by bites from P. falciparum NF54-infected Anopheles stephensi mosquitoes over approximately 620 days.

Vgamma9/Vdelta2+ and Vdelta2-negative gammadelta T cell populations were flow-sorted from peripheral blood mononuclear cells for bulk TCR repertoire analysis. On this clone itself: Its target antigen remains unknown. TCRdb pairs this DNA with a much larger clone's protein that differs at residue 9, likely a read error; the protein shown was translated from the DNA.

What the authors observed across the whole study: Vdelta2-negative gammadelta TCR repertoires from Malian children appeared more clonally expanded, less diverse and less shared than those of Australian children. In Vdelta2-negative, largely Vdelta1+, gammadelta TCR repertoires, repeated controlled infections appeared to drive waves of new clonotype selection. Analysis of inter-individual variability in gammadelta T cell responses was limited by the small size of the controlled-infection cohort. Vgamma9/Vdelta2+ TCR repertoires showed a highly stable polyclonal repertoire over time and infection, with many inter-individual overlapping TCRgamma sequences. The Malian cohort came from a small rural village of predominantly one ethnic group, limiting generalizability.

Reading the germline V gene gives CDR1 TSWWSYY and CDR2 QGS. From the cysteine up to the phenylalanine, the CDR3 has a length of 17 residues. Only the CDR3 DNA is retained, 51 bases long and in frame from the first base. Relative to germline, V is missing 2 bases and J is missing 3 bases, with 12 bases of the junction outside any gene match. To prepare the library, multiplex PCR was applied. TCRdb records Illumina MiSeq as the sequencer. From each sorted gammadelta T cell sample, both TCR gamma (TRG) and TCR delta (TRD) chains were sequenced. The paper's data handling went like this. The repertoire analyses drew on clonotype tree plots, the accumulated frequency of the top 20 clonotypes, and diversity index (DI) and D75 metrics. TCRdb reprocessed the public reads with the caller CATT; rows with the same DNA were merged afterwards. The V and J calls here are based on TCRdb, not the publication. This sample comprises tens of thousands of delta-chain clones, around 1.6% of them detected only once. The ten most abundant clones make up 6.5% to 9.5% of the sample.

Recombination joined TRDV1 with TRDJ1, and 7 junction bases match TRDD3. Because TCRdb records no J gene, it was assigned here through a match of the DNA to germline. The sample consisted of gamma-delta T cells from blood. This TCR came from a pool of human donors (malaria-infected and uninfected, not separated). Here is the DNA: TGTGCTCTTGGGGAAGCTGTGTACCGGGGGATGGCCGATAAACTCATCTTT. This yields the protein CALGEAVYRGMADKLIF.